The 21 T cell receptor beta chains presented below share a single source sample, sequenced in a study of CD8 T cells in Susac syndrome (dated by TCRdb to between 2017 and 2020). The protocol used for the library was the immunoSEQ multiplex PCR assay. RNA was extracted with the RNeasy kit and roughly 0.5 to 1 ug was reverse transcribed using random hexamers. In TCRdb, the public reads were trimmed at Q25 with fastp and aligned with MiXCR, with productive beta chains retained. Every distinct CDR3 protein forms one entry, paired with its most common genes and DNA. This sample gives some 96,000 distinct CDR3 sequences in total; roughly 94% of them show up just once. The leading ten clones occupy less than 0.4% of the sample. Sample: CD4+ T cells from PBMCs. These receptors were obtained from a human donor with Susac syndrome.

J is TRBJ2-2 and V is TRBV18; TRBD1 is a possible D gene (5 bases). The CDR3 totals 16 residues. V lost 5 bases to trimming and J lost 6 bases, with 19 bases between them. Germline values: CDR1 KGHSH, CDR2 LQKENI. CDR3 amino acids: CASSSIVGRTAGELFF. In DNA form, the CDR3 reads TGTGCCAGCTCATCTATAGTGGGGCGGACGGCCGGGGAGCTGTTTTTT. The variable domain in full, with the rest retrieved from reference TRBV18 and TRBJ2-2, is NAGVMQNPRHLVRRRGQEARLRCSPMKGHSHVYWYRQLPEEGLKFMVYLQKENIIDESGMPKERFSAEFPKEGPSILRIQQVVRGDSAAYFCASSSIVGRTAGELFFGEGSRLTVL.

The V call is TRBV9, the J call TRBJ1-6, with 7 bases fitting TRBD1. V lost 0 bases, J lost 4 bases, and 4 bases stayed unmatched. The CDR3 sequence is 16 residues long. The germline V gene encodes CDR1 SGDLS and CDR2 YYNGEE. DNA of the CDR3: TGTGCCAGCAGCGTAGCCCCGACAGGGTATAATTCACCCCTCCACTTT. Its protein product is CASSVAPTGYNSPLHF.

A single count supports this clonotype. The J gene is TRBJ2-5, the V gene TRBV10-3; possible D gene TRBD1, 6 bases. Germline CDR1 and CDR2: ENHRY and SYGVKD. The CDR3 is made up of 14 amino acids. Deletions cut 6 bases from V and 3 bases from J, with 14 bases between. This chain's CDR3 is CAIRFEGDEETQYF. The CDR3, as DNA: TGTGCCATCAGATTCGAGGGGGATGAAGAGACCCAGTACTTC.

The chain uses TRBV7-2 and TRBJ2-7; TRBD2 matches 9 bases. Per germline, CDR1 SGHTA and CDR2 FQGNSA. The CDR3 extends over 15 amino acids. The V and J ends lost 3 bases and 3 bases, in that order; junction bases with no gene match: 6. In DNA, the CDR3 is TGTGCCAGCAGCTTCTTAGCGGGGGAATACTACGAGCAGTACTTC. It yields the protein CASSFLAGEYYEQYF.

The chain recombines TRBV27 with TRBJ2-1, with a weak D call TRBD2 (6 bases). The V and J ends lost 4 bases and 5 bases respectively, with 12 bases between them. The CDR3 is made up of 14 amino acids. CDR1 is MNHEY, CDR2 SMNVEV, per germline (reference sequence). The DNA of the CDR3 is TGTGCCAGCAGTTCCAGGACTACTGACAATGAGCAGTTCTTC. It encodes CASSSRTTDNEQFF.

The rearrangement joins TRBV20-1 to TRBJ2-7, with a weak D call TRBD1 (6 bases). V was pared by 0 bases and J by 4 bases, with 13 bases between. The CDR3 sequence is 14 residues long. Germline V gives CDR1 DFQATT, CDR2 SNEGSKA (reference sequence). This CDR3 is CSAREGGALYEQYF. DNA for the CDR3: TGCAGTGCTAGAGAAGGGGGAGCCTTGTACGAGCAGTACTTC.

The chain combines TRBV9 with TRBJ2-7; 8 nucleotides agree with TRBD1. This CDR3 has 14 residues. Germline CDR1 and CDR2: SGDLS and YYNGEE. V lost 0 bases and J lost 3; bases outside the gene matches: 2. The CDR3 DNA reads as TGTGCCAGCAGCGTAGCAACAGGGGGCTACGAGCAGTACTTC. Its protein product is CASSVATGGYEQYF.

This clonotype was seen a single time. The CDR3 coding sequence is TGTGCCAGCAGTCAACTTAAGGGTCCCAATCAGCCCCAGCATTTT. It yields the protein CASSQLKGPNQPQHF. This chain uses TRBV28 with TRBJ1-5, with D uncertain. CDR1 and CDR2 from the germline V gene are MDHEN and SYDVKM. The CDR3 extends over 15 amino acids. The V end lost 5 bases, the J end lost 3 bases, and 14 bases lay between the germline ends.

The chain is built from TRBV27 and TRBJ2-2; no firm D call. V lost 5 bases and J 1 base, leaving 8 bases between the germline ends. This CDR3 comprises 14 residues. The germline gives CDR1 MNHEY, CDR2 SMNVEV (reference sequence). CDR3 sequence: CASSPIRNTGELFF. The CDR3 DNA reads as TGTGCCAGCAGTCCCATCAGGAACACCGGGGAGCTGTTTTTT.

This chain joins TRBV3-1 and TRBJ2-1; D not certain. Looked up from germline, CDR1 is LGHDT and CDR2 is YNNKEL (reference sequence). This CDR3 comprises 13 residues. The V and J ends lost 1 base and 11 bases respectively, with 12 bases between them. CDR3 nucleotide sequence: TGTGCCAGCAGCCAAGGACAAGGATTAAAGCAGTTCTTC. Amino acids: CASSQGQGLKQFF.

This clonotype occurred once. The rearrangement uses TRBV5-6 and TRBJ2-1; D uncertain. The CDR3 runs to 12 residues. CDR1 is SGHDT and CDR2 is YYEEEE in the germline V gene. Deletions cut 0 bases from V and 14 bases from J, with 12 bases between. The CDR3 region is CASSLEARLEFF. CDR3 DNA: TGTGCCAGCAGCTTGGAGGCCAGGTTGGAGTTCTTC.

The gene calls are TRBV29-1 and TRBJ2-1; TRBD1 is a possible D gene (6 bases). V was pared by 3 bases and J by 6 bases, with 9 bases between. This CDR3 is built from 12 residues. Looked up from germline, CDR1 is SQVTM and CDR2 is ANQGSEA. The CDR3 region has the DNA TGCAGCGTTGATAACAGGGTCAATGAGCAGTTCTTC. It yields the protein CSVDNRVNEQFF.

This chain joins TRBV15 and TRBJ1-1; the D is unclear. The CDR3 consists of 15 residues. Deletions cut 1 base from V and 6 bases from J, with 15 bases between. From germline, CDR1 is LNHNV and CDR2 YYDKDF (reference sequence). As DNA, the CDR3 is TGTGCCACCAGCAGAGGCAGGCCACAGACCCCTGAAGCTTTCTTT. It yields the protein CATSRGRPQTPEAFF.

The chain recombines TRBV6-6 with TRBJ1-6; D perhaps matches TRBD1 (5 bases). Trimming took off 6 bases at V and 8 bases at J, with 14 bases between the two ends. The CDR3 sequence is 14 residues long. Germline assignment: CDR1 MNHNY and CDR2 SVGAGI (reference sequence). CDR3 protein: CASSSRVDHSPLHF. The CDR3 DNA reads as TGTGCCAGCAGCTCCAGGGTAGATCATTCACCCCTCCACTTT.

The chain joins TRBV7-2 to TRBJ1-2; D may be TRBD1 (5 bases). V shed 5 bases and J shed 2 bases, with 9 bases lying between them. This CDR3 is built from 13 residues. Germline lookup yields CDR1 SGHTA and CDR2 FQGNSA. The CDR3 nucleotides are TGTGCCAGCAGCCCCGCAGGGAACTATGGCTACACCTTC. It codes for CASSPAGNYGYTF.

The chain carries TRBV5-1 and TRBJ2-1; no clear D gene. The CDR3 is made up of 11 amino acids. V was clipped by 0 bases and J by 8 bases, with 3 bases between them. CDR1 and CDR2 from the germline V gene are SGHRS and YFSETQ. Here the CDR3 DNA reads TGCGCCAGCAGCTTGGTGGATGAGCAGTTCTTC. Amino acids: CASSLVDEQFF.

The chain combines TRBV20-1 with TRBJ1-2; D is unclear. The CDR3 consists of 11 residues. V lost 4 bases, J lost 4 bases, and 7 bases lay in between. CDR1 is DFQATT and CDR2 is SNEGSKA in the germline V gene (reference sequence). As DNA, the CDR3 is TGCAGTGCTAAAAACCTCTATGGCTACACCTTC. Encoded protein: CSAKNLYGYTF.

The chain couples TRBV6-2 or TRBV6-3 to TRBJ2-1, with D unclear. CDR3 size: 15 residues. V gave up 2 bases and J gave up 4 bases, with 12 bases separating them. CDR1 MNHEY and CDR2 SVGEGT come from the germline V gene. The CDR3 DNA is TGTGCCAGCAGTTACAGTACAGCTCTATACAATGAGCAGTTCTTC. It specifies CASSYSTALYNEQFF.

V usage is TRBV29-1 and J usage is TRBJ1-3; D ambiguous. Germline values: CDR1 SQVTM, CDR2 ANQGSEA. Trimming took off 4 bases at V and 7 bases at J, with 8 bases between the two ends. CDR3 size: 11 residues. The CDR3 DNA follows: TGCAGCGTTGGACACTCCAACACCATATATTTT. It translates to CSVGHSNTIYF.

V is TRBV6-5 and J is TRBJ2-5; D is uncertain. The length of the CDR3 is 12 residues. The V gene lost 2 bases and the J gene lost 5 bases, with 6 bases spanning the gap. Germline CDR1 MNHEY, CDR2 SVGAGI. CDR3 residues: CASSYPLETQYF. CDR3 nucleotides: TGTGCCAGCAGTTACCCTCTGGAGACCCAGTACTTC.

The genes are TRBV7-9 and TRBJ2-3; 9 bases align to TRBD2. This CDR3 region has 16 residues. Germline V gene data show CDR1 as SEHNR and CDR2 as FQNEAQ (reference sequence). J was trimmed by 2 bases and V by 5 bases; bases with no gene match: 8. DNA for the CDR3: TGTGCCAGCAGCCCCGTGACTAGCGGTCCCACAGATACGCAGTATTTT. Amino acids: CASSPVTSGPTDTQYF. The full variable domain, in which reference TRBV7-9 and TRBJ2-3 provide the parts outside the CDR3, is DTGVSQNPRHKITKRGQNVTFRCDPISEHNRLYWYRQTLGQGPEFLTYFQNEAQLEKSRLLSDRFSAERPKGSFSTLEIQRTEQGDSAMYLCASSPVTSGPTDTQYFGPGTRLTVL.